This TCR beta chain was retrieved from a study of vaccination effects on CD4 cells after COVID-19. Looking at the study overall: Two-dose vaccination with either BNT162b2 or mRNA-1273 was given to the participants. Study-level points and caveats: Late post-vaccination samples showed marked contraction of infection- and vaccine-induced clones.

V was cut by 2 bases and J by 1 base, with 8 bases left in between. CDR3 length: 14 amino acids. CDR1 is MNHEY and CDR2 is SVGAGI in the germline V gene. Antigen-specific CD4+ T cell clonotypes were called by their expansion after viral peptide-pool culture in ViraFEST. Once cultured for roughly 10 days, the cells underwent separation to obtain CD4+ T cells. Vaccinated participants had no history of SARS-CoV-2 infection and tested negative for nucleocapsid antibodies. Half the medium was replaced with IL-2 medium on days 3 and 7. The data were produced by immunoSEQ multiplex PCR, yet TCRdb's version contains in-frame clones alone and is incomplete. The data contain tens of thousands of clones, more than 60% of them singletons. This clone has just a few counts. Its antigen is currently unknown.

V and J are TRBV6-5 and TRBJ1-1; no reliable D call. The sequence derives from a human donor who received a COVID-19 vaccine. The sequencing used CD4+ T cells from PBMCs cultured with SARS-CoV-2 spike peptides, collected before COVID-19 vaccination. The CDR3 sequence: CASSYGGSNTEAFF. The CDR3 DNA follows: TGTGCCAGCAGTTACGGCGGCTCGAACACTGAAGCTTTCTTT.